This TCR beta chain was retrieved from a study of human T cells and chemical hapten exposure (dated by TCRdb to the early 2020s). The study in broad terms: For sensitization, 2% DPC in acetone was applied to a 2 cm by 2 cm area of upper inner arm skin. Libraries were pooled for sequencing, and per-sample TCR yields varied mainly because of small differences in library volumes within the pool. Blood samples were taken from patients before sensitization (week 0) and then at 2, 6 and about 24 weeks after DPC sensitization. In alopecia patients, the study followed how the peripheral blood TCR repertoire changed in vivo over primary and secondary sensitization to diphenylcyclopropenone (DPC), a hapten. Some 29 alopecia patients gave blood for TCR sequencing at one to four time points (pre-sensitization, 2, 6 and 24 weeks). Patients additionally received weekly therapeutic DPC doses to the scalp throughout the roughly 24-week study period. The patient cohort, mostly female, included alopecia areata with under or over 50% scalp involvement, alopecia totalis and alopecia universalis. Patch testing was performed on the upper back with Finn chambers containing 0.01% DPC, and the patch tests were scored after 6 days according to International Contact Dermatitis Research Group standards. The full study reports these points: All patients had alopecia, a presumed autoimmune disease, so their immune response might differ from that of healthy individuals. A positive correlation was found between the number of PT1 expanded TCRs and patch test score, with significance reached at thresholds 8, 16 and 32 but not 4. Significantly more large CDR3 similarity clusters were formed by expanded TCRs than by pre-sensitization or healthy control sets, consistent with antigen-driven responses. After repeated subsampling, the strength of the expansion versus patch-test correlation and the threshold at which it became significant changed. DPC sensitization did not change the number of TCRs with a frequency above 1 in 1000, and there was no evidence of changes in global repertoire structure.

The label giving this sample's time point can be read as: pre-sensitization, week 0. According to the study, the label for this sample's treatment or condition signals: therapeutic diphenylcyclopropenone sensitization with weekly scalp DPC. At every patch-test visit, the blood draw took place before the patch test was put on. Eligible patients were aged 18 to 70, diagnosed with alopecia, deemed suitable for DPC therapy, and excluded if pregnant. Total RNA was extracted from unfractionated whole blood that had been collected in Tempus Blood RNA tubes. Libraries were prepared through RACE. Sequencing was performed on a NextSeq 500. Library preparation attached unique molecular identifiers to individual cDNA molecules for quantitative, reproducible TCR counting. Each blood RNA sample was used to sequence both TCR alpha and TCR beta chains. The original pipeline was this. Samples had a median of approximately 96,000 TCRs, with a range from 23,224 to 690,600. The Decombinator software suite was used to annotate the V, J and CDR3 of the TCR reads. For the PS versus PT1 abundance plots, all samples were subsampled to the same number of TCRs (28,000). TCRs were defined as expanded if absent before sensitization and observed at least eight times at the 2-week time point. The public reads were reprocessed in TCRdb via fastp at Q25 and MiXCR, keeping in-frame beta chains. Each entry is one CDR3 protein sequence, shown with its most common DNA and genes. TCRdb, not the original authors, processed these V and J calls. The sample data list around 260,000 distinct CDR3 sequences, and roughly 8.9% of these were observed just once. The ten largest clones take up approximately 2.3% of the sample.

The germline V gene gives CDR1 as MDHEN and CDR2 as SYDVKM. From cysteine to phenylalanine, the CDR3 is 20 amino acids long. CDR3 DNA is the only sequence kept; it has 60 bases, read in frame from the first base. Compared with germline, V lacks 3 bases and J lacks 0 bases; bases without a gene match: 14. Of note for this clonotype: Its binding antigen is unknown. No qualities accompany the bases; no much larger clone lies one base away.

Material: whole blood, obtained in connection with sensitization to the hapten diphenylcyclopropenone (DPC). This receptor was obtained from a woman between 35 and 50 years old with alopecia areata. Some clones in this sample may be carry-over from other donors' samples. The chain joins TRBV28 to TRBJ2-1; 10 junctional bases match TRBD2. CDR3 reads: CASSFRYVLAGEGSYNEQFF. The nucleotide sequence is TGTGCCAGCAGTTTCAGATATGTCCTAGCGGGAGAGGGCTCCTACAATGAGCAGTTCTTC.